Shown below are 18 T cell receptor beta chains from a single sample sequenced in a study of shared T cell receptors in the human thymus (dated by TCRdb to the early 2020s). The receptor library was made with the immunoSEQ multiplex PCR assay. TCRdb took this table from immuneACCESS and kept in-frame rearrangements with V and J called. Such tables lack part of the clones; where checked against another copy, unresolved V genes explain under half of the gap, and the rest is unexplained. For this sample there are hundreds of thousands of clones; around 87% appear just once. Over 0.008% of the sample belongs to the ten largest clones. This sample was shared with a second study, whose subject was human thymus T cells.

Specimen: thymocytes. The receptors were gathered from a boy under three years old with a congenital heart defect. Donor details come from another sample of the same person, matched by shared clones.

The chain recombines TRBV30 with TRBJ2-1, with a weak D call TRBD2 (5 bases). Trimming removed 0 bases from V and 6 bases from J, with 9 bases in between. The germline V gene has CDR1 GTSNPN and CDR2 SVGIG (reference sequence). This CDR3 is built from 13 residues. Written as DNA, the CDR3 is TGTGCCTGGAGTGTAAGCCGGGGCAATGAGCAGTTCTTC. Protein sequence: CAWSVSRGNEQFF.

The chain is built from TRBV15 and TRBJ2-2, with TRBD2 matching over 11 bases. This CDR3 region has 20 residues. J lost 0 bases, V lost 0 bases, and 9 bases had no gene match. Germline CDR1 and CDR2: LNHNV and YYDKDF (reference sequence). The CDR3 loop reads CATSRDDGTSGKTNTGELFF. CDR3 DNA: TGTGCCACCAGCAGAGATGATGGGACTAGCGGAAAAACGAACACCGGGGAGCTGTTTTTT.

In nucleotides, the CDR3 is TGTGCCAGCAGCCAAGGGTCAGCGATTAACTATGGCTACACCTTC. It codes for CASSQGSAINYGYTF. The rearrangement joins TRBV14 to TRBJ1-2; no definite D call. Per germline, CDR1 SGHDN and CDR2 FVKESK. This CDR3 is built from 15 residues. Trimming took off 1 base at V and 1 base at J, with 10 bases between the two ends.

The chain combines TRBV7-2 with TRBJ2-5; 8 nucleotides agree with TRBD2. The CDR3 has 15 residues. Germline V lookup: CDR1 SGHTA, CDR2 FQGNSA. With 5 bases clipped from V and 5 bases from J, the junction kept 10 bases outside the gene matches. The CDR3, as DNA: TGTGCCAGCAGCCTCGCGGCGGGAGGTTGGGAGACCCAGTACTTC. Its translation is CASSLAAGGWETQYF.

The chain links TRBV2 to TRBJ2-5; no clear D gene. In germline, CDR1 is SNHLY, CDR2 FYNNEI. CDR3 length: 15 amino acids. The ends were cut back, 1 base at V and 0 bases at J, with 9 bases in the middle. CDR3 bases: TGTGCCAGCAGTGAAGGCGGCAGAAACCAAGAGACCCAGTACTTC. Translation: CASSEGGRNQETQYF.

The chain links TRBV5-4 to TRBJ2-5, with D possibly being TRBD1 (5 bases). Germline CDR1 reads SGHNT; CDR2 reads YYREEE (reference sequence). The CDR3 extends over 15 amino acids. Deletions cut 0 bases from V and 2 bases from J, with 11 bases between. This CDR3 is CASSLEQESQETQYF. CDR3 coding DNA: TGTGCCAGCAGCTTGGAACAGGAGTCTCAAGAGACCCAGTACTTC.

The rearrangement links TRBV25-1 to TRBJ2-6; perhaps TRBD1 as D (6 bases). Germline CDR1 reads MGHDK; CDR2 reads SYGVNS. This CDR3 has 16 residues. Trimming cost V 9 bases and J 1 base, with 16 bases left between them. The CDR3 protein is CASSIQGSSGANVLTF. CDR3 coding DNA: TGTGCCAGTTCGATACAGGGATCATCTGGGGCCAACGTCCTGACTTTC.

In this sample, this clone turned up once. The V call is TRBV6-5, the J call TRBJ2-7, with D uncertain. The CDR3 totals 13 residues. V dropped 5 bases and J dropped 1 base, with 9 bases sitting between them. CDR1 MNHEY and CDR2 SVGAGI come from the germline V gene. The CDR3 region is CASSTPTSYEQYF. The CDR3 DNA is TGTGCCAGCAGTACCCCGACATCCTACGAGCAGTACTTC.

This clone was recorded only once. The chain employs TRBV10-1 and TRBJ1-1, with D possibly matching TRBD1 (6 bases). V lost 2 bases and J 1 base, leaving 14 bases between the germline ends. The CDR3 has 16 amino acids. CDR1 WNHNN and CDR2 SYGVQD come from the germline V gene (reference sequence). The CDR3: CASSEDRTLGNTEAFF. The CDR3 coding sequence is TGCGCCAGCAGTGAGGACAGGACGCTCGGGAACACTGAAGCTTTCTTT.

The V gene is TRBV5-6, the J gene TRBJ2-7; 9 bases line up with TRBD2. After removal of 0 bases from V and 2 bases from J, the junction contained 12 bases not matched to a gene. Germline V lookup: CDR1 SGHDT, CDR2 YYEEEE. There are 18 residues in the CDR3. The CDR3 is CASSLGLAAERGAYEQYF. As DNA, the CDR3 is TGTGCCAGCAGCTTGGGACTAGCGGCCGAGAGGGGTGCCTACGAGCAGTACTTC. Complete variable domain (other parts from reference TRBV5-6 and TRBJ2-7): DAGVTQSPTHLIKTRGQQVTLRCSPKSGHDTVSWYQQALGQGPQFIFQYYEEEERQRGNFPDRFSGHQFPNYSSELNVNALLLGDSALYLCASSLGLAAERGAYEQYFGPGTRLTVT.

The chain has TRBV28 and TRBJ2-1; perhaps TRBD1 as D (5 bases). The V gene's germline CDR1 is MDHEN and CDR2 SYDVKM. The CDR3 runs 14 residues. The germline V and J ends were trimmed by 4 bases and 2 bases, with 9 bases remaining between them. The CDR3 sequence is CASSSTGPYNEQFF. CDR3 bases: TGTGCCAGCAGTTCCACAGGCCCCTACAATGAGCAGTTCTTC.

CDR3 protein: CASSFWYRGPGEQYF. The CDR3 nucleotides are TGTGCCAGCAGCTTTTGGTACAGGGGCCCTGGCGAGCAGTACTTC. V gene TRBV7-9 combines with J gene TRBJ2-7, with 7 nucleotides matching TRBD1. Germline V CDR1 and CDR2: SEHNR, FQNEAQ (reference sequence). V dropped 3 bases and J dropped 6; count of bases not matched to a gene: 11. The length of the CDR3 is 15 residues.

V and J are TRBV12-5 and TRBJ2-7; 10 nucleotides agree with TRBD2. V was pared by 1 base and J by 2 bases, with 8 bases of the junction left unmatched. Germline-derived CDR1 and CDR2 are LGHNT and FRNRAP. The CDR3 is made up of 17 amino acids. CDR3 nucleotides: TGTGCTAGTGGTTTGGCCGAAGGGACTAGCGATACCTACGAGCAGTACTTC. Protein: CASGLAEGTSDTYEQYF.

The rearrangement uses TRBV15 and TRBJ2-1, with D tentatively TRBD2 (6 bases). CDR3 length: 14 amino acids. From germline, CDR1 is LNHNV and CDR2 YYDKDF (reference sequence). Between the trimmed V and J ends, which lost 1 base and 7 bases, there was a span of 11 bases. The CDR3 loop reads CATSRVWRANEQFF. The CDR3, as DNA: TGTGCCACCAGCAGAGTTTGGAGGGCTAATGAGCAGTTCTTC.

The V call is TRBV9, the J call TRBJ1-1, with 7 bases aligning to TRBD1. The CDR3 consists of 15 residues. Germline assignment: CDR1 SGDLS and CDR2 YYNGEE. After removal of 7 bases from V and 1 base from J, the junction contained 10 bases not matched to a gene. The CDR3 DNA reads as TGTGCCAGCGTCCCCGGGACAGATCAGAACACTGAAGCTTTCTTT. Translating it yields CASVPGTDQNTEAFF.

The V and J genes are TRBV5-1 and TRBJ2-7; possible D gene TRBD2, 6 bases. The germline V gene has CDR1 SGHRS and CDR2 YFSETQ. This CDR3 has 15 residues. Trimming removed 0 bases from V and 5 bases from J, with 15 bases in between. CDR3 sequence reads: CASSLGPRGRHEQYF. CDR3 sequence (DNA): TGCGCCAGCAGCTTGGGACCCCGTGGGAGGCACGAGCAGTACTTC.

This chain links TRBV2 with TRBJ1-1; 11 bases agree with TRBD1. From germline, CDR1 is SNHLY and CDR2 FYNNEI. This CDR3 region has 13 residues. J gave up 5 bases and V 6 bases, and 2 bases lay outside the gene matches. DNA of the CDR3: TGTGCCAGCAGGGGACAGGGGGAGACTGAAGCTTTCTTT. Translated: CASRGQGETEAFF. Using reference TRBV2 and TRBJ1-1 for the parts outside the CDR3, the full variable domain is EPEVTQTPSHQVTQMGQEVILRCVPISNHLYFYWYRQILGQKVEFLVSFYNNEISEKSEIFDDQFSVERPDGSNFTLKIRSTKLEDSAMYFCASRGQGETEAFFGQGTRLTVV.

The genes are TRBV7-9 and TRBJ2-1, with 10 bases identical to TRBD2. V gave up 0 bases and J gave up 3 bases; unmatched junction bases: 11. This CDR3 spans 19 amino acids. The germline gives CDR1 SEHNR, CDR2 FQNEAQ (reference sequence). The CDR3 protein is CASSLAGGSGRPFYNEQFF. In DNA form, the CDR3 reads TGTGCCAGCAGCTTAGCCGGCGGTAGCGGGAGGCCCTTCTACAATGAGCAGTTCTTC.